A few counts support the clone carrying this T cell receptor (beta chain). Its antigen is still unknown. The V end lost 2 bases, the J end lost 1 base, and 15 bases lay between the germline ends. The length of the CDR3 is 16 residues. Germline values: CDR1 SGHRS, CDR2 YFSETQ. The source of the sample is a study of early T cells in non-severe SARS-CoV-2 infection. Study background: The input, bulk RNA from unsorted whole blood, was sequenced, and chains were unpaired. Broader study findings: Missing private and CD4 specificities, VDJdb matching favored anti-spike CD8 responses.

Attached unique molecular identifiers marked individual cDNA molecules. Each CDR3 protein gets one entry after TCRdb re-called the 5' RACE reads with MiXCR. The sample includes approximately 77,000 distinct CDR3 sequences, 12% of them seen just once. The chain employs TRBV5-1 and TRBJ1-1; tentative D call: TRBD1 (5 bases). Sequenced input: whole blood. The receptor was derived from an adult who was a healthcare worker with PCR-confirmed SARS-CoV-2 infection or an uninfected control (not recorded which). The CDR3 bases are TGCGCCAGCAGCTTTCTCGTGATTGGGGGGAACACTGAAGCTTTCTTT. Translating gives CASSFLVIGGNTEAFF.